The 2 T cell receptor beta chains reported below all come from one sample, sequenced in a study of blood T cell repertoires in COVID-19. The table came from immunoSEQ multiplex PCR; TCRdb's copy has only in-frame clones and leaves some out. Of about 66,000 clones listed, 86% are singletons. The sample taken for sequencing was peripheral blood. Receptor source: a man over 45 with active COVID-19.

The chain combines TRBV11-3 with TRBJ2-1, with no clear D. The germline gives CDR1 SGHNT, CDR2 YENEEA. Trimming shortened V by 1 base and J by 3 bases, and 13 bases separated the two germline ends. The CDR3 has 16 residues. The CDR3 DNA is TGTGCCAGCAGCTTAGGCGGTGATAAATACTACAATGAGCAGTTCTTC. Translation gives CASSLGGDKYYNEQFF.

The chain couples TRBV18 to TRBJ2-1; tentatively, D is TRBD1 (5 bases). This CDR3 region has 13 residues. Germline V gives CDR1 KGHSH, CDR2 LQKENI. The ends were cut back, 3 bases at V and 5 bases at J, with 8 bases in the middle. CDR3 loop: CASSPGHHNEQFF. For the CDR3, the DNA is TGTGCCAGCTCACCTGGACACCACAATGAGCAGTTCTTC.